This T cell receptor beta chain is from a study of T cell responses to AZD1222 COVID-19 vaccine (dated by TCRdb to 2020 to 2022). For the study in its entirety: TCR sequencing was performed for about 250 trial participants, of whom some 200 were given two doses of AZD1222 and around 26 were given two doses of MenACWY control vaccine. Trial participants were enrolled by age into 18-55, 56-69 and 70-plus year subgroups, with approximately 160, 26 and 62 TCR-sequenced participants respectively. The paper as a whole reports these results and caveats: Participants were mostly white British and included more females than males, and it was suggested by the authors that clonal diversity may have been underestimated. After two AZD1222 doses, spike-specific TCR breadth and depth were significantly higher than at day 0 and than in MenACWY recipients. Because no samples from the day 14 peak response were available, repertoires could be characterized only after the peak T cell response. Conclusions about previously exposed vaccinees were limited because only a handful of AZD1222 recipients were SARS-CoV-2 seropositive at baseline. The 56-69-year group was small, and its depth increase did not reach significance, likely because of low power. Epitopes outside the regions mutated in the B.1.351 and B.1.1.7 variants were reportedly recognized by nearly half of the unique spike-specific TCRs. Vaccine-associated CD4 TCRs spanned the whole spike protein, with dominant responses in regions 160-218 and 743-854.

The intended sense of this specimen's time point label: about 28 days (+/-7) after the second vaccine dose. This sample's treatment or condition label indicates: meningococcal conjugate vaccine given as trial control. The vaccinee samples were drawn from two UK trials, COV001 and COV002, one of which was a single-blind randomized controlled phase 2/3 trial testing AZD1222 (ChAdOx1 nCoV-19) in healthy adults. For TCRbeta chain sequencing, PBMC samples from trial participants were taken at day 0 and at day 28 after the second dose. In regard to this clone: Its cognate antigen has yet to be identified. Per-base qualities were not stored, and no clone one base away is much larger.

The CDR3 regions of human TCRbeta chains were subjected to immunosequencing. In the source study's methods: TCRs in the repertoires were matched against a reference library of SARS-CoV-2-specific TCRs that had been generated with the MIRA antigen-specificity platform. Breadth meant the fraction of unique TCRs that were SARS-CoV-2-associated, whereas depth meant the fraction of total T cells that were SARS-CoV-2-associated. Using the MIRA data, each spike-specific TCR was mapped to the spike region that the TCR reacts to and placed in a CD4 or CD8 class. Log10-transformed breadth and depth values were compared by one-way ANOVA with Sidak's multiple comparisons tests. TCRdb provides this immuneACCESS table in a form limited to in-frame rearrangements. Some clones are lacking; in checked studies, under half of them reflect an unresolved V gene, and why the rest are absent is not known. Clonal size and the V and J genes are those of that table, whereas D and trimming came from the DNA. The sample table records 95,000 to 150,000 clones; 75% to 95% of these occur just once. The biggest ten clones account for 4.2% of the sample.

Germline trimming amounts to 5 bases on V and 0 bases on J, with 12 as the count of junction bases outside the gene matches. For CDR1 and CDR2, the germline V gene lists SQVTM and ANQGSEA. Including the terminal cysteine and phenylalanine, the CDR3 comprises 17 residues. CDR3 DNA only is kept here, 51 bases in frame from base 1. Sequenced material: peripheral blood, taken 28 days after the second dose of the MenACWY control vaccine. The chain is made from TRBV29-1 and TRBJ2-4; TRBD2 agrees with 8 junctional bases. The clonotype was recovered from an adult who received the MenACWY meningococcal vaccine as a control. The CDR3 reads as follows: CSVRVRREAQAKNIQYF. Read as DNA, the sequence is TGCAGCGTTCGGGTCCGGCGGGAGGCCCAAGCCAAAAACATTCAGTACTTC.